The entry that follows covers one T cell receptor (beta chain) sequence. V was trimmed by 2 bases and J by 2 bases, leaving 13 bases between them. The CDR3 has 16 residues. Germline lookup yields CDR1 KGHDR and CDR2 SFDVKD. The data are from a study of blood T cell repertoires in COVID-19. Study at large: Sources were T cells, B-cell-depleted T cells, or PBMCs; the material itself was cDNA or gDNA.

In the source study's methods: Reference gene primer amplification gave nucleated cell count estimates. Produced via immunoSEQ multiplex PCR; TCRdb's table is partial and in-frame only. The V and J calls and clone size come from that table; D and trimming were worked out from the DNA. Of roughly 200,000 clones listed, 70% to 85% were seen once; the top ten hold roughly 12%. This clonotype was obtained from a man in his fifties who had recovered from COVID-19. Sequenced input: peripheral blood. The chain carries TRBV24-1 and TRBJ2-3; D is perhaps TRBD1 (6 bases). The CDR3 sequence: CATSDYRQETTDTQYF. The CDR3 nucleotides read TGTGCCACCAGTGATTACCGACAGGAGACCACAGATACGCAGTATTTT.